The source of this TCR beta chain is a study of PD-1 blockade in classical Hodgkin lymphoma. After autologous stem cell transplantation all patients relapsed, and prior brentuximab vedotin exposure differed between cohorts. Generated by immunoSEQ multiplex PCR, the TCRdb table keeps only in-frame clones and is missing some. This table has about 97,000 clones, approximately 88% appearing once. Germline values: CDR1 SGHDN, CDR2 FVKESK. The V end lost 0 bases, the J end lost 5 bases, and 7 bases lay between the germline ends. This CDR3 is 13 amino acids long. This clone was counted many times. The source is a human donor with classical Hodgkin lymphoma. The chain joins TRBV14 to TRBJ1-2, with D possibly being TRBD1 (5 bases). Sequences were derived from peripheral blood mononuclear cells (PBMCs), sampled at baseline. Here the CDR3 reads CASSQDTGYGYTF. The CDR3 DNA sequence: TGTGCCAGCAGCCAAGATACAGGATATGGCTACACCTTC.